This T cell receptor beta chain was found in a study of OX40 agonist ivuxolimab in advanced cancers. Looking at the study overall: Ivuxolimab, which patients received intravenously every 2 weeks, was dosed at 0.01 to 10 mg/kg.

The CDR3 is made up of 15 amino acids. Germline assignment: CDR1 SGHNT and CDR2 YYREEE (reference sequence). Trimming shortened V by 4 bases and J by 3 bases, and 16 bases separated the two germline ends. Libraries were prepared by immunoSEQ multiplex PCR; TCRdb keeps only in-frame clonotypes and omits some of them. This sample yields roughly 81,000 clones, of which approximately 85% are seen a single time; less than 6.5% belongs to the top ten. The chain combines TRBV5-4 with TRBJ1-2; weak D call: TRBD1 (5 bases). The source was CD4+ or CD8+ T cells sorted from blood, collected in a trial of the OX40 agonist ivuxolimab. The clonotype originates from an adult with an advanced solid tumor such as melanoma, head and neck, liver or kidney cancer. The CDR3 here is CASSPGGLGDYGYTF. Here the CDR3 DNA reads TGTGCCAGCAGCCCGGGGGGTTTAGGTGACTATGGCTACACCTTC. The entire variable domain, with the rest obtained from reference TRBV5-4 and TRBJ1-2, is as follows: ETGVTQSPTHLIKTRGQQVTLRCSSQSGHNTVSWYQQALGQGPQFIFQYYREEENGRGNFPPRFSGLQFPNYSSELNVNALELDDSALYLCASSPGGLGDYGYTFGSGTRLTVV.